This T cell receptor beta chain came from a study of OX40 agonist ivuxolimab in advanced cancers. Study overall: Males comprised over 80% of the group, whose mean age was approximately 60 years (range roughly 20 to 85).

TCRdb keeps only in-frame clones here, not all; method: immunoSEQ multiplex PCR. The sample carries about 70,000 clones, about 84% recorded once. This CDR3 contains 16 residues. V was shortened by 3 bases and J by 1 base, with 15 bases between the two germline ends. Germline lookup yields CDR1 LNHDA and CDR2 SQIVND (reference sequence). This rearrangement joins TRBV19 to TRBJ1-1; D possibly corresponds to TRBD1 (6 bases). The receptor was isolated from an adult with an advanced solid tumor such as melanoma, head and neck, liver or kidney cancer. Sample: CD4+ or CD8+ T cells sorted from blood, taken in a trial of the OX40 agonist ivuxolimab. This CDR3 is CASSIGQGNWNTEAFF. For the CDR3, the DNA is TGTGCCAGTAGTATCGGCCAGGGGAACTGGAACACTGAAGCTTTCTTT.